Included here is one T cell receptor beta chain sequence, with context. It has no known antigen specificity. Relative to the germline gene, one junction end is altered; a read error may explain this. The method behind the library was RT-PCR. Sequenced using an Illumina HiSeq 2500. TCRdb's own reprocessing of the public reads used fastp at Q25 and MiXCR and kept productive beta chains. For every CDR3 protein sequence, its rows merge into one entry that carries the most common genes and DNA. For this sample there are about 540,000 distinct CDR3 sequences; 20% to 25% appear just once. The top ten constitute under 3.5% of the sample. The data derive from a study of response to subunit inactivated influenza vaccine (dated by TCRdb to the late 2010s). For context, the study as a whole: The study used deep quantitative T cell receptor repertoire profiling to track responses to a trivalent subunit inactivated influenza vaccine. The paper as a whole reports these results and caveats: According to the authors, only a limited number of new T cells may be recruited by each seasonal influenza vaccination.

The CDR3 runs 24 residues from the cysteine to the phenylalanine. The entry retains the CDR3 DNA only, 72 bases that are in frame from base 1. Sequences SGDLS (CDR1) and YYNGEE (CDR2) are obtained from the germline V gene. This sample was also put to use in a study of T cells expressing NK-cell markers. Taken from the second paper: TCR beta cDNA libraries were made by 5'RACE template switching that added a universal primer site and unique molecular identifiers. In sorted CD3+CD56+NKG2C+, CD3+CD56+NKG2C- and CD3+CD56-NKG2C+ T-cell subsets from eight donors, TCR beta-chain repertoires were profiled. Seven of the eight sequenced donors were HCMV-seropositive and one was HCMV-seronegative. To restrict sorting to alphabetaTCR-expressing T cells, an anti-gammadeltaTCR antibody was added in several experiments. In six or seven donors, the dominant CD3+CD56+NKG2C+ clonotypes ranked among the top 10 CD8+ clonotypes, making up about 1.0-8% of CD8+ T cells. Those dominant clonotypes were again the most abundant among CD3+CD56-NKG2C+ cells in a few donors, at roughly 25-65%. It remained unclear whether the expanded NKG2C-expressing T cell clones were specific for HCMV antigens. All eight donors whose samples were sequenced were randomly selected healthy volunteers, three of them men and five women. A commercial ELISA kit detecting HCMV-specific IgG in serum was used to determine HCMV serostatus. Peripheral blood mononuclear cells were isolated from blood by Ficoll density gradient centrifugation. CD4+ and CD8+ T cells were isolated from PBMC by magnetic immunoseparation with Miltenyi isolation kits. cDNA synthesis was primed from the TCR beta constant segment and was followed by two successive PCR amplification steps. Illumina HiSeq 2000/2500, MiSeq or NextSeq was used to sequence libraries as 2 x 150 bp reads. MIGEC was used to demultiplex reads and group reads by UMI, and MiTCR was used to assemble and quantify clonotypes. To exclude erroneous sequences, any TCR cDNA sequence not supported by at least two reads was discarded. The tcR package was used for downstream repertoire analysis, and clonotypes were matched between fractions using CDR3 nucleotide sequence together with V segment. VDJmatch was used to annotate antigen specificity against VDJdb, with one amino acid substitution in CDR3 allowed.

The V and J segments used are TRBV9 and TRBJ2-7; the D region may be TRBD1 or TRBD2, each matching 10 bases equally. The sequences come from CD4+ T cells sorted from PBMCs, collected approximately 12 days after vaccination. The sequence was obtained from a man aged 50 to 59 who received an inactivated influenza vaccine. Donor details come from another sample of the same person, matched by shared clones. The CDR3 sequence is CASSVGPLGQGTSQLAGNLYEQYF. Read as DNA, the sequence is TGCGCCAGCAGCGTAGGACCGTTGGGACAGGGGACATCCCAACTAGCGGGAAACCTCTACGAGCAGTACTTC.